The 22 T cell receptor beta chains given below trace back to one sample, sequenced in a study of blood T cell repertoires in COVID-19. Only in-frame clones appear in the TCRdb table, and some are missing; sequencing was by immunoSEQ multiplex PCR. The top ten hold around 25% of the sample, which has 20,000 to 25,000 clones, over 70% seen once. Sequenced: peripheral blood. Receptors originate from a human donor with active COVID-19. The donor label of this sample is uncertain.

The rearrangement uses TRBV4-3 and TRBJ1-2; 7 nucleotides align to TRBD1. CDR1 and CDR2 (germline): LGHNA, YSLEER. There are 15 residues in the CDR3. V lost 3 bases to trimming and J lost 5 bases; unmatched junction nucleotides: 9. In DNA, the CDR3 is TGCGCCAGCAGCCATGCAGGACAGGCCTCGTATGGCTACACCTTC. Amino acid sequence: CASSHAGQASYGYTF.

The gene calls are TRBV13 and TRBJ2-1; TRBD2 agrees at 7 bases. The CDR3 sequence is 15 residues long. CDR1 is PRHDT and CDR2 is FYEKMQ in the germline V gene (reference sequence). With V trimmed by 5 bases and J by 4 bases, 8 bases remained unmatched. This chain's CDR3 is CASSPQRGLYNEQFF. As DNA, the CDR3 is TGTGCCAGCAGCCCCCAGCGGGGTCTTTACAATGAGCAGTTCTTC.

This clone was counted a few times. The rearrangement uses TRBV7-2 and TRBJ1-1; D gene ambiguous. The CDR3 loop spans 14 amino acids. The germline V gene encodes CDR1 SGHTA and CDR2 FQGNSA. The germline V and J ends were trimmed by 5 bases and 3 bases, with 13 bases remaining between them. The CDR3 DNA sequence: TGTGCCAGCAGCCGCATTTTAGTTTACACTGAAGCTTTCTTT. This gives the protein CASSRILVYTEAFF.

V is TRBV5-1 and J is TRBJ2-5; 7 nucleotides agree with TRBD2. Germline values: CDR1 SGHRS, CDR2 YFSETQ. The CDR3 contains 16 residues. Trimming cost V 4 bases and J 3 bases; bases outside gene matches: 12. CDR3 sequence: CASSPTASGEEETQYF. Written as DNA, the CDR3 is TGCGCCAGCAGCCCCACGGCTAGCGGAGAGGAAGAGACCCAGTACTTC.

The chain has TRBV6-4 and TRBJ2-1; 8 positions match TRBD2. The CDR3 sequence is 13 residues long. In germline, CDR1 is MRHNA, CDR2 SNTAGT. J lost 7 bases, V lost 11 bases, and 10 bases had no gene match. CDR3 loop: CAATGGRFNEQFF. Written as DNA, the CDR3 is TGTGCCGCAACGGGGGGGCGTTTTAATGAGCAGTTCTTC.

The rearrangement uses TRBV7-2 and TRBJ2-2, with 9 bases that match TRBD2. CDR1 SGHTA and CDR2 FQGNSA come from the germline V gene. Unmatched junction bases numbered 6, after V lost 7 bases and J lost 6 bases. The CDR3 loop spans 14 amino acids. The DNA for the CDR3 is TGTGCCAGCATCCCTGCGGGAGGGCCCGGGGAGCTGTTTTTT. Translation: CASIPAGGPGELFF. Combining the CDR3 with reference TRBV7-2 and TRBJ2-2 gives the whole variable domain GAGVSQSPSNKVTEKGKDVELRCDPISGHTALYWYRQSLGQGLEFLIYFQGNSAPDKSGLPSDRFSAERTGGSVSTLTIQRTQQEDSAVYLCASIPAGGPGELFFGEGSRLTVL.

The chain is built from TRBV3-1 (or the pseudogene TRBV3-2) and TRBJ1-1, with 11 nucleotides matching TRBD1. J lost 5 bases, V lost 4 bases, and 3 bases had no gene match. Per germline, CDR1 LGHDT and CDR2 YNNKEL (reference sequence). This CDR3 is 14 amino acids long. CDR3 bases: TGTGCCAGCAGCCGGACAGGGGGCTGGACTGAAGCTTTCTTT. The encoded protein is CASSRTGGWTEAFF.

This clone was counted once. The chain uses TRBV10-3 and TRBJ1-6, with TRBD1 as a possible D gene (6 bases). Germline assignment: CDR1 ENHRY and CDR2 SYGVKD. V was pared by 8 bases and J by 8 bases, with 16 bases between. The CDR3 spans 14 residues. CDR3 nucleotide sequence: TGTGCCATCGGCGGGGGGCGGAAGGATTCACCCCTCCACTTT. This translates into CAIGGGRKDSPLHF.

V gene TRBV18 combines with J gene TRBJ1-1; D gene ambiguous. Trimming pared 3 bases from V and 12 bases from J, leaving 14 bases between. The CDR3 is 12 residues long. Germline V gene data show CDR1 as KGHSH and CDR2 as LQKENI. The CDR3 spells CASSPVAGEPFF. CDR3 nucleotides: TGTGCCAGCTCACCGGTCGCCGGGGAGCCTTTCTTT.

The chain uses TRBV28 and TRBJ2-3, with 7 bases aligning to TRBD2. The CDR3 loop spans 15 amino acids. J lost 5 bases, V lost 5 bases, and 10 bases had no gene match. CDR1 MDHEN and CDR2 SYDVKM come from the germline V gene. CDR3 loop: CASSPSAGYQDTQYF. Here the CDR3 DNA reads TGTGCCAGCAGTCCCTCAGCGGGGTACCAAGATACGCAGTATTTT. Filled out from reference TRBV28 and TRBJ2-3, the complete variable domain reads DVKVTQSSRYLVKRTGEKVFLECVQDMDHENMFWYRQDPGLGLRLIYFSYDVKMKEKGDIPEGYSVSREKKERFSLILESASTNQTSMYLCASSPSAGYQDTQYFGPGTRLTVL.

The chain joins TRBV24-1 to TRBJ2-2; 8 bases fit TRBD1. This CDR3 is 15 amino acids long. Germline V gives CDR1 KGHDR, CDR2 SFDVKD. Trimming took 8 bases from V and 1 from J; bases not matched to a gene: 5. DNA of the CDR3: TGTGCCACCACTCGGACAGGGAAGAACACCGGGGAGCTGTTTTTT. Protein sequence: CATTRTGKNTGELFF.

The genes are TRBV14 and TRBJ2-7, with TRBD1 identical over 10 bases. The CDR3 is made up of 14 amino acids. CDR1 and CDR2 from the germline V gene are SGHDN and FVKESK. The ends lost 4 bases at V and 4 bases at J; junction bases unmatched: 4. CDR3 sequence reads: CASSPPGQGYEQYF. CDR3 in DNA: TGTGCCAGCAGCCCCCCGGGACAGGGGTACGAGCAGTACTTC.

This chain uses TRBV19 with TRBJ2-3; D uncertain. V lost 6 bases and J lost 7, with 17 bases in between. CDR3 length: 14 residues. The germline V gene encodes CDR1 LNHDA and CDR2 SQIVND (reference sequence). The CDR3 reads CASSPPAESYTQYF. In DNA form, the CDR3 reads TGTGCCAGTAGCCCCCCCGCGGAATCTTATACGCAGTATTTT.

Only a few counts were recorded for this clone. The genes are TRBV19 and TRBJ1-3; TRBD1 aligns across 7 bases. Germline V gives CDR1 LNHDA, CDR2 SQIVND (reference sequence). The CDR3 is made up of 19 amino acids. J lost 0 bases, V lost 3 bases, and 14 bases had no gene match. The CDR3 coding sequence is TGTGCCAGTAGTATGAGCTTGGTTTCGGGACAGTCCTCTGGAAACACCATATATTTT. It codes for CASSMSLVSGQSSGNTIYF.

V and J are TRBV6-5 and TRBJ1-5, with D tentatively TRBD1 (6 bases). V was clipped by 7 bases and J by 10 bases, with 20 bases between them. Per germline, CDR1 MNHEY and CDR2 SVGAGI. The CDR3 runs to 14 residues. Written as DNA, the CDR3 is TGTGCCAGCAACATAGGGGGGGGTAAACAACCCCAGCATTTT. It yields the protein CASNIGGGKQPQHF.

Note on this clone: Other nucleotide sequences in the sample specify the same CDR3. The chain is built from TRBV4-1 and TRBJ2-7; 8 nucleotides agree with TRBD1. Germline trimming cut 3 bases from V and 1 base from J; bases unmatched to any gene: 5. The CDR3 spans 15 residues. In germline, CDR1 is MGHRA, CDR2 YSYEKL. Here the CDR3 reads CASSQDRAGSYEQYF. CDR3 bases: TGCGCCAGCAGCCAGGACAGGGCGGGGTCCTACGAGCAGTACTTC.

V usage is TRBV15 and J usage is TRBJ2-1; 8 bases fit TRBD2. The trim removed 3 bases at V and 6 bases at J, leaving 13 bases unmatched. Germline V CDR1 and CDR2: LNHNV, YYDKDF (reference sequence). CDR3 length: 17 amino acids. CDR3 residues: CATSRGGSGSSSNEQFF. CDR3 in DNA: TGTGCCACCAGCAGGGGGGGGAGCGGGAGCTCATCCAATGAGCAGTTCTTC.

The chain has TRBV6-5 and TRBJ1-2, with D perhaps matching TRBD1 (6 bases). Per germline, CDR1 MNHEY and CDR2 SVGAGI. The CDR3 loop spans 14 amino acids. V was shortened by 5 bases and J by 0 bases, with 10 bases between the two germline ends. DNA of the CDR3: TGTGCCAGCAGTACAGGGAATCCTAACTATGGCTACACCTTC. It yields the protein CASSTGNPNYGYTF.

The V call is TRBV27, the J call TRBJ1-1, with D maybe TRBD1 (5 bases). Trimming cost V 4 bases and J 4 bases, with 13 bases left between them. The CDR3 runs 14 residues. Germline CDR1 reads MNHEY; CDR2 reads SMNVEV (reference sequence). This CDR3 is CASSSFYRSTEAFF. CDR3 nucleotides: TGTGCCAGCAGTTCATTTTACAGGTCCACTGAAGCTTTCTTT.

CDR3 sequence reads: CASRVGRGSSYEQYF. DNA for the CDR3: TGTGCCAGCAGAGTAGGGAGGGGTTCCTCCTACGAGCAGTACTTC. V usage is TRBV27 and J usage is TRBJ2-7, with 7 positions matching TRBD2. CDR1 is MNHEY and CDR2 is SMNVEV in the germline V gene (reference sequence). The CDR3 spans 15 residues. V dropped 6 bases and J dropped 0; count of bases not matched to a gene: 8.

J is TRBJ2-3 and V is TRBV9; 8 bases line up with TRBD2. V gave up 4 bases and J gave up 1 base; unmatched junction bases: 5. The CDR3 has 15 amino acids. The germline CDR1 and CDR2 sequences are SGDLS and YYNGEE. As DNA, the CDR3 is TGTGCCAGCAGCAGCGGGAGCGCAGGCACAGATACGCAGTATTTT. It specifies CASSSGSAGTDTQYF.

The V call is TRBV7-2, the J call TRBJ2-7, with a weak D call TRBD1 (6 bases). V lost 5 bases, J lost 5 bases, and 19 bases lay in between. CDR1 SGHTA and CDR2 FQGNSA come from the germline V gene. The CDR3 spans 15 residues. Here the CDR3 reads CASSPVRGGGDEQYF. In nucleotides, the CDR3 is TGTGCCAGCAGCCCCGTGAGAGGGGGTGGGGACGAGCAGTACTTC.